This T cell receptor (beta chain) comes out of a study of shared clonotypes between healthy human individuals. Regarding the study as a whole: Between four donors, naive CD4 clonotypes were shared at a level of approximately 5%.

About this clone: Its antigen remains unknown.

Those who donated were healthy HIV-negative adults, with no recent acute infections or vaccinations reported. Repertoires were generated with immunoSEQ multiplex PCR, while TCRdb's copy carries only in-frame clones and drops some. Of about a million clones detected, about 77% appear once; the ten largest clones hold nearly 1.5%. The CDR3 is made up of 14 amino acids. Germline V gene data show CDR1 as SGHTA and CDR2 as FQGNSA. V shed 2 bases and J shed 6 bases, with 10 bases lying between them. The clonotype originates from a man aged 18 to 29 in good health. The sequenced sample was memory CD4+ T cells sorted from blood. Specified subset: CD45RA-negative fraction. The chain combines TRBV7-2 with TRBJ2-2, with D perhaps matching TRBD2 (6 bases). The CDR3 coding sequence is TGTGCCAGCAGCTTACGGACTAACCCCGGGGAGCTGTTTTTT. Translated: CASSLRTNPGELFF.